Below, 11 T cell receptor beta chains from the same sample are listed, as sequenced in a study of type 1 regulatory T cells. Which antigens these TCRs recognize remains unknown. TCRdb re-derived calls from the reads in MiXCR, one entry per CDR3 protein. The sample yields about 23,000 distinct CDR3 sequences, around half seen once. Sequenced material: cultured T cells, either the whole culture or a sorted T cell fraction (not recorded which). These receptors came from a human donor in good health.

This clonotype was picked up a small number of times. The J gene is TRBJ2-5, the V gene TRBV12-3 or TRBV12-4; D is unresolved. CDR3 length: 14 residues. Trimming removed 4 bases at V and 2 bases at J, with 11 bases between. The CDR3 reads CASSSSQIQETQYF. CDR3 sequence (DNA): TGTGCCAGCAGTTCTTCACAGATACAAGAGACCCAGTACTTC.

The chain employs TRBV18 and TRBJ2-2; D possibly matches TRBD1 or TRBD2 (5 bases each). CDR1 and CDR2 from the germline V gene are KGHSH and LQKENI. This CDR3 is built from 14 residues. V lost 2 bases, J lost 4 bases, and 8 bases lay in between. CDR3 region: CASSPTGTTGELFF. Written as DNA, the CDR3 is TGTGCCAGCTCACCAACGGGGACCACCGGGGAGCTGTTTTTT.

This clonotype is termed medium-sized. The genes are TRBV7-3 and TRBJ1-6, with D uncertain. V lost 5 bases to trimming and J lost 7 bases, with 9 bases between them. The CDR3 is 13 amino acids. Germline lookup yields CDR1 SGHTA and CDR2 FQGTGA. This chain's CDR3 is CASSRDWNSPLHF. In nucleotides, the CDR3 is TGTGCCAGCAGCCGCGATTGGAATTCACCCCTCCACTTT.

The V gene is TRBV5-1, the J gene TRBJ2-1; TRBD2 matches at 11 bases. CDR1 and CDR2 (germline): SGHRS, YFSETQ. The length of the CDR3 is 16 residues. J gave up 9 bases and V 3 bases, and 11 bases lay outside the gene matches. Here the CDR3 reads CASSSLSTSGVVEQFF. The CDR3 coding sequence is TGCGCCAGCAGCTCCCTTTCGACTAGCGGGGTGGTTGAGCAGTTCTTC.

Turning to this clonotype: With a much larger clone just one base away, this may be a read error. V and J are TRBV5-4 and TRBJ2-2; tentative D call: TRBD2 (7 bases). In germline, CDR1 is SGHNT, CDR2 YYREEE (reference sequence). The length of the CDR3 is 14 residues. The CDR3 loop reads CASTPWAGAGGLFF. For the CDR3, the DNA is TGTGCCAGCACCCCATGGGCGGGGGCCGGGGGGCTGTTTTTT.

This clonotype turned up a few times. The chain uses TRBV5-6 and TRBJ1-6; the D is unclear. The germline V gene encodes CDR1 SGHDT and CDR2 YYEEEE. The CDR3 spans 15 residues. V was pared by 7 bases and J by 6 bases, with 17 bases between. CDR3 region: CASRPGLSGNSPLHF. In DNA, the CDR3 is TGTGCCAGCCGTCCAGGACTGTCGGGTAATTCACCCCTCCACTTT.

The gene calls are TRBV2 and TRBJ1-1; TRBD1 aligns across 7 bases. With V trimmed by 7 bases and J by 0 bases, 5 bases remained unmatched. This CDR3 is 14 amino acids long. The germline V gene has CDR1 SNHLY and CDR2 FYNNEI. The CDR3 loop reads CASTRGYMNTEAFF. CDR3 nucleotides: TGTGCCAGCACCAGGGGGTACATGAACACTGAAGCTTTCTTT.

The chain employs TRBV12-3 or TRBV12-4 and TRBJ2-5; no clear D. Between the trimmed V and J ends, which lost 6 bases and 0 bases, there was a span of 8 bases. The CDR3 has 13 amino acids. CDR3 residues: CASRTVNQETQYF. In DNA, the CDR3 is TGTGCCAGCAGGACTGTGAACCAAGAGACCCAGTACTTC.

This clonotype was counted only a few times. The chain employs TRBV10-3 and TRBJ1-2; D not resolved. Germline V lookup: CDR1 ENHRY, CDR2 SYGVKD. This CDR3 is 14 amino acids long. The V gene lost 2 bases and the J gene lost 7 bases, with 14 bases spanning the gap. The CDR3 DNA reads TGTGCCATCAGTGAGAGGGCAGCCCGTGGTGGCTACACCTTC. This sequence encodes CAISERAARGGYTF.

This chain joins TRBV12-3 or TRBV12-4 and TRBJ2-6; D is uncertain. Trimming left V 7 bases short and J 0 bases short, with 10 bases between. This CDR3 has 15 residues. Here the CDR3 reads CASTFGHSGANVLTF. The CDR3, as DNA: TGTGCCAGCACCTTTGGCCACTCTGGGGCCAACGTCCTGACTTTC.

The table lists this clonotype with a few counts. This chain links TRBV3-1 with TRBJ1-2; D remains unclear. Germline CDR1 LGHDT, CDR2 YNNKEL (reference sequence). Trimming removed 3 bases from V and 8 bases from J, with 7 bases in between. This CDR3 comprises 11 residues. Here the CDR3 reads CASSHGRGYTF. In DNA form, the CDR3 reads TGTGCCAGCAGCCACGGTAGGGGCTACACCTTC.